The 22 T cell receptor beta chains below all came from one sample that was sequenced in a study of regulatory T cells in long-lasting Graves disease. iRepertoire HTBI primers and Arm-PCR of CDR3 regions built TCR beta libraries. MiXCR was run by TCRdb on the multiplex PCR reads, yielding one entry per CDR3 protein. The data show 500,000 or so distinct CDR3 sequences, about 16% seen once. Time point noted: newly diagnosed GD, antithyroid drugs for less than 3 months. PBMC-extracted RNA yielded the TCR library. These records were also assigned to another study, of T cells in Graves' hyperthyroidism and ophthalmopathy.

The sequenced sample was peripheral blood mononuclear cells (PBMCs), obtained at new diagnosis, from a patient treated with antithyroid drugs. These receptors all come from a middle-aged man with Graves disease.

This clonotype was counted at least ten times. V and J are TRBV28 and TRBJ2-3, with 7 nucleotides matching TRBD1. Germline V gene sequence: CDR1 MDHEN, CDR2 SYDVKM. J gave up 3 bases and V 6 bases, and 6 bases lay outside the gene matches. The CDR3 is made up of 14 amino acids. CDR3 loop: CASRTGFDTDTQYF. In DNA, the CDR3 is TGTGCCAGCAGGACAGGGTTTGATACAGATACGCAGTATTTT.

The J gene is TRBJ2-7, the V gene TRBV7-9, with D perhaps matching TRBD1 or TRBD2 (5 bases each). Germline CDR1 and CDR2: SEHNR and FQNEAQ (reference sequence). V was trimmed by 8 bases and J by 3 bases, leaving 17 bases between them. The CDR3 has 14 amino acids. CDR3 amino acids: CASDPGTLGYEQYF. The CDR3 DNA sequence: TGTGCCAGCGATCCCGGGACCTTGGGCTACGAGCAGTACTTC.

This clonotype has a count of ten or more. This chain joins TRBV12-3 or TRBV12-4 and TRBJ2-1; D is undetermined. The CDR3 is 13 amino acids. V shed 5 bases and J shed 8 bases, with 13 bases lying between them. Here the CDR3 DNA reads TGTGCCAGCAGTAATACGATAGAAGATGAGCAGTTCTTC. Protein sequence: CASSNTIEDEQFF.

This clonotype was detected ten times or more. The gene calls are TRBV7-8 and TRBJ2-5; D gene uncertain. CDR1 and CDR2 from the germline V gene are SGHVS and FQNEAQ. V lost 0 bases to trimming and J lost 3 bases, with 8 bases between them. The length of the CDR3 is 14 residues. The CDR3 loop is CASSLARFEETQYF. Here the CDR3 DNA reads TGTGCCAGCAGCTTAGCGCGATTCGAAGAGACCCAGTACTTC. Combining the CDR3 with reference TRBV7-8 and TRBJ2-5 gives the whole variable domain GAGVSQSPRYKVAKRGQDVALRCDPISGHVSLFWYQQALGQGPEFLTYFQNEAQLDKSGLPSDRFFAERPEGSVSTLKIQRTQQEDSAVYLCASSLARFEETQYFGPGTRLLVL.

The V gene is TRBV29-1, the J gene TRBJ2-2; unclear D gene. Trimming shortened V by 4 bases and J by 0 bases, and 9 bases separated the two germline ends. Looked up from germline, CDR1 is SQVTM and CDR2 is ANQGSEA. The length of the CDR3 is 14 residues. The CDR3 nucleotides are TGCAGCGTTGCGGCCGCCGCGAACACCGGGGAGCTGTTTTTT. Its protein product is CSVAAAANTGELFF.

This clonotype was observed many times. CDR3 nucleotide sequence: TGTGCCAGCAGTTTCTGGGGACAGGGCGGGACCCAGTACTTC. Protein sequence: CASSFWGQGGTQYF. The rearrangement links TRBV28 to TRBJ2-5; 9 bases map to TRBD1. The germline gives CDR1 MDHEN, CDR2 SYDVKM. The CDR3 loop spans 14 amino acids. V shed 3 bases and J 7 bases; nucleotides not matched to a gene: 6.

The chain uses TRBV29-1 and TRBJ2-6; no firm D call. The CDR3 is 16 amino acids. Trimming removed 8 bases at V and 4 bases at J, with 21 bases between. Germline V gene sequence: CDR1 SQVTM, CDR2 ANQGSEA. CDR3 in amino acids: CSPLFFLKTGANVLTF. CDR3 DNA: TGCAGCCCCCTGTTCTTCCTTAAGACAGGGGCCAACGTCCTGACTTTC.

There are a few counts of this clonotype. The chain's CDR3 is CRGLAGLNEQFF. The CDR3 coding sequence is TGCAGGGGACTAGCGGGCCTCAATGAGCAGTTCTTC. J is TRBJ2-1 and V is TRBV20-1, with 12 bases aligning to TRBD2. Germline CDR1 DFQATT, CDR2 SNEGSKA (reference sequence). This CDR3 has 12 residues.

This clonotype was counted many times. CDR3 in amino acids: CASSRDRVNQPQHF. In DNA, the CDR3 is TGTGCCAGCAGTCGGGACAGGGTTAATCAGCCCCAGCATTTT. The chain recombines TRBV2 with TRBJ1-5; 9 bases agree with TRBD1. CDR3 size: 14 residues. V shed 5 bases and J 4 bases; nucleotides not matched to a gene: 3. The germline CDR1 and CDR2 sequences are SNHLY and FYNNEI.

This clonotype was recorded a few times. The chain links TRBV9 to TRBJ2-5; D call uncertain. Germline CDR1 is SGDLS and CDR2 is YYNGEE. Trimming cost V 4 bases and J 2 bases, with 15 bases left between them. The CDR3 is 15 amino acids. CDR3 sequence reads: CASSSNGRRQETQYF. In DNA form, the CDR3 reads TGTGCCAGCAGCTCCAATGGACGGCGGCAAGAGACCCAGTACTTC.

Many counts were recorded for this clonotype. This rearrangement joins TRBV20-1 to TRBJ2-2, with 10 bases that match TRBD1. The germline gives CDR1 DFQATT, CDR2 SNEGSKA (reference sequence). The CDR3 is made up of 15 amino acids. Trimming at V came to 6 bases and at J to 5 bases, leaving 9 bases not matched to a gene. Here the CDR3 reads CSAPRGTGATGELFF. The CDR3 DNA sequence: TGCAGTGCCCCACGAGGGACAGGGGCGACCGGGGAGCTGTTTTTT.

This clonotype was observed many times. V and J are TRBV6-1 and TRBJ1-5; 11 bases align to TRBD1. The CDR3 totals 14 residues. Germline values: CDR1 MNHNS, CDR2 SASEGT. V lost 6 bases and J lost 10; bases outside the gene matches: 8. This CDR3 is CASRRGQGGGPQHF. The DNA of the CDR3 is TGTGCCAGCAGAAGGGGACAGGGGGGCGGCCCCCAGCATTTT.

This clonotype was detected a few times. The chain employs TRBV6-1 and TRBJ2-1, with a possible D match to TRBD2 (5 bases). The V gene's germline CDR1 is MNHNS and CDR2 SASEGT. Deletions cut 7 bases from V and 0 bases from J, with 10 bases between. The CDR3 loop spans 14 amino acids. The CDR3 region is CASKRTRSYNEQFF. The CDR3 DNA follows: TGTGCCAGCAAGAGGACTCGCTCCTACAATGAGCAGTTCTTC.

The rearrangement links TRBV10-2 to TRBJ2-1; 14 positions match TRBD2. The CDR3 has 21 amino acids. J gave up 3 bases and V 8 bases, and 21 bases lay outside the gene matches. Germline lookup yields CDR1 WSHSY and CDR2 SAAADI. DNA for the CDR3: TGCGCCAGCGGAGACAGGCCGGGACTAGCGGGAGTGCGGGCCTACTACAATGAGCAGTTCTTC. Translation: CASGDRPGLAGVRAYYNEQFF.

This clonotype showed up many times. This chain uses TRBV12-3 or TRBV12-4 with TRBJ1-5, with TRBD1 matching over 8 bases. V gave up 4 bases and J gave up 1 base; unmatched junction bases: 6. The CDR3 is 16 residues long. CDR3 in amino acids: CASSSGPGGSNQPQHF. The CDR3 coding sequence is TGTGCCAGCAGTTCTGGCCCAGGGGGCAGCAATCAGCCCCAGCATTTT.

There are many counts of this clonotype. The rearrangement uses TRBV7-6 and TRBJ1-2; possible D gene TRBD1, 6 bases. Germline loops: CDR1 SGHVS, CDR2 FNYEAQ. Trimming left V 2 bases short and J 8 bases short, with 12 bases between. The CDR3 contains 13 residues. The CDR3 protein is CASSLQGLKGYTF. In DNA form, the CDR3 reads TGTGCCAGCAGCTTACAGGGGCTGAAGGGCTACACCTTC.

As to this clonotype: A read error likely explains this, since a far larger clone differs by one base. The V call is TRBV7-9, the J call TRBJ2-3; 8 bases fit TRBD1. The germline V gene encodes CDR1 SEHNR and CDR2 FQNEAQ (reference sequence). The junction had 15 bases not matched to a gene; V was cut back by 4 bases and J by 0 bases. CDR3 length: 19 amino acids. The CDR3, as DNA: TGTGCCAGCAGCTCTCGTAGGCCACAGACAGGGGAGAGCACAGATACGCAGTATTTT. Translating gives CASSSRRPQTGESTDTQYF.

This clonotype was counted ten times or more. The V and J genes are TRBV4-1 and TRBJ2-5; tentatively, D is TRBD2 (5 bases). The length of the CDR3 is 15 residues. Germline values: CDR1 MGHRA, CDR2 YSYEKL. V lost 0 bases and J lost 8, with 16 bases in between. CDR3: CASSQEGRGSDTQYF. The CDR3 DNA is TGCGCCAGCAGCCAAGAAGGACGTGGGAGCGATACCCAGTACTTC.

Only a few counts were recorded for this clonotype. The rearrangement joins TRBV7-2 to TRBJ1-4; 8 nucleotides line up with TRBD1. The J segment lost 2 bases and the V segment lost 3 bases, leaving 5 bases of the junction unmatched. The V gene's germline CDR1 is SGHTA and CDR2 FQGNSA. The CDR3 covers 16 residues. The CDR3 loop is CASSLSHRGTNEKLFF. DNA of the CDR3: TGTGCCAGCAGCTTGAGCCACAGGGGGACTAATGAAAAACTGTTTTTT.

The table lists this clonotype with a few counts. The chain combines TRBV7-2 with TRBJ2-3; TRBD2 aligns across 8 bases. The tail of the sequence fits TRBJ2-7 better, so the J call may be wrong. CDR3 size: 15 residues. CDR1 is SGHTA, CDR2 FQGNSA, per germline. CDR3 DNA: TGTGCCAGCAGCTCCCGCCGCGGGGGGACCTACGAGCAGTACTTC. Translated, it gives CASSSRRGGTYEQYF.

This clonotype was recorded a few times. The chain combines TRBV30 with TRBJ2-4; possibly TRBD1 for D (6 bases). CDR3 length equals 14 residues. The V and J ends lost 3 bases and 7 bases respectively, with 16 bases between them. The V gene's germline CDR1 is GTSNPN and CDR2 SVGIG (reference sequence). CDR3 sequence reads: CAWRTTGSSNIQYF. For the CDR3, the DNA is TGTGCCTGGAGAACAACAGGGTCGAGCAACATTCAGTACTTC.

This rearrangement joins TRBV6-5 to TRBJ2-6; D not resolved. The germline V gene encodes CDR1 MNHEY and CDR2 SVGAGI. V was trimmed by 0 bases and J by 4 bases, leaving 4 bases between them. CDR3 length equals 14 residues. This CDR3 reads CASSYSKGANVLTF. Here the CDR3 DNA reads TGTGCCAGCAGTTACTCCAAAGGGGCCAACGTCCTGACTTTC.